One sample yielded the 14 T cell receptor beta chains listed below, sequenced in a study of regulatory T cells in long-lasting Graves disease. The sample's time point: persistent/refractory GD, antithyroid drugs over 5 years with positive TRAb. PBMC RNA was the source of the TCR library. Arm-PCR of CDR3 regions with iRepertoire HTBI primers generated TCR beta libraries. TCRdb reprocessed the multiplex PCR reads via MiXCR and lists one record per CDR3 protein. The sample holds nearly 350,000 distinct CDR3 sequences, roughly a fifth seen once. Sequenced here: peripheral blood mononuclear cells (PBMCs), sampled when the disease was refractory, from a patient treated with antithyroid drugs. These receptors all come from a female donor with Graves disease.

CDR3 loop: CASSLSQGLGRYEQYF. CDR3 coding DNA: TGTGCCAGTAGTCTCTCACAGGGACTAGGCCGCTACGAGCAGTACTTC. This chain connects TRBV19 to TRBJ2-7; 8 bases align to TRBD2. CDR1 and CDR2 (germline): LNHDA, SQIVND (reference sequence). The CDR3 sequence is 16 residues long. J lost 3 bases, V lost 5 bases, and 12 bases had no gene match.

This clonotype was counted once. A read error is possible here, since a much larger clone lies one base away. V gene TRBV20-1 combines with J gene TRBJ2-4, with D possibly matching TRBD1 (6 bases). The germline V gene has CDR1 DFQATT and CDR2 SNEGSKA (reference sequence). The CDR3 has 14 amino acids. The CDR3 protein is CGAESETGKNIQYF. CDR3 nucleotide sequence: TGCGGTGCAGAATCTGAGACAGGCAAAAACATTCAGTACTTC.

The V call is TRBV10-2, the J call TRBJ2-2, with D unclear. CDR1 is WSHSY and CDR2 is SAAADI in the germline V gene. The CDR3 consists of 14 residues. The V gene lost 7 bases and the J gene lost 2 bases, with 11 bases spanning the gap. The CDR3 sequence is CASTQVSNTGELFF. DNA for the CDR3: TGCGCCAGCACGCAAGTTTCAAACACCGGGGAGCTGTTTTTT.

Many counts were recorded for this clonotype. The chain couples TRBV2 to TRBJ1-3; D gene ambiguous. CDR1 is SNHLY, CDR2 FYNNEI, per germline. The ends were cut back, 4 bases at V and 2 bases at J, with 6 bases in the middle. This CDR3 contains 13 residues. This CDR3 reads CASSVQPGNTIYF. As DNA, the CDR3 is TGTGCCAGCAGTGTACAGCCTGGAAACACCATATATTTT.

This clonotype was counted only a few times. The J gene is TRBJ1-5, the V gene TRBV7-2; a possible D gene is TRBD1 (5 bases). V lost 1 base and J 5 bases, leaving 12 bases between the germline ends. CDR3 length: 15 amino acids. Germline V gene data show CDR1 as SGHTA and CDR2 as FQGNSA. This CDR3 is CASSLVISTDQPQHF. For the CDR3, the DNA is TGTGCCAGCAGCTTAGTAATCTCGACAGATCAGCCCCAGCATTTT.

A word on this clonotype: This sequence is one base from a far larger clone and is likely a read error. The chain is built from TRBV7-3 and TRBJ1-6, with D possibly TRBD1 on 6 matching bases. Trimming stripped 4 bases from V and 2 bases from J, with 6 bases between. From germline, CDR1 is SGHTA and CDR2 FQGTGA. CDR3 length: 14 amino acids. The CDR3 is CASSWDTYNSPLHF. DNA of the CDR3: TGTGCCAGCAGCTGGGACACCTATAATTCACCCCTCCACTTT.

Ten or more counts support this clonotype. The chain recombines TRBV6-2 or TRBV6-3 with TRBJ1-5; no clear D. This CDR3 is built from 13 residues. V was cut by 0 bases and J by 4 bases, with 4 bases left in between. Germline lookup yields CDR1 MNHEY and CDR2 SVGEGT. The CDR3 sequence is CASSYSRNQPQHF. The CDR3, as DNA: TGTGCCAGCAGTTACTCGAGGAATCAGCCCCAGCATTTT.

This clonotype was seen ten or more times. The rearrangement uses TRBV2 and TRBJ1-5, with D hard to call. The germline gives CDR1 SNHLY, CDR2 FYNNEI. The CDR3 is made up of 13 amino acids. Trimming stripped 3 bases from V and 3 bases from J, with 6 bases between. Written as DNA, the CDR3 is TGTGCCAGCAGTGACAGTTTCAATCAGCCCCAGCATTTT. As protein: CASSDSFNQPQHF.

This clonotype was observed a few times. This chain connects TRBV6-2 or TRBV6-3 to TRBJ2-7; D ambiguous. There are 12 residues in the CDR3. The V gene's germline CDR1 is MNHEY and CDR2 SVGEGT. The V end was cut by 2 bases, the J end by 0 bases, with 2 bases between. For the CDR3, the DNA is TGTGCCAGCAGTTACGTCTCCTACGAGCAGTACTTC. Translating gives CASSYVSYEQYF.

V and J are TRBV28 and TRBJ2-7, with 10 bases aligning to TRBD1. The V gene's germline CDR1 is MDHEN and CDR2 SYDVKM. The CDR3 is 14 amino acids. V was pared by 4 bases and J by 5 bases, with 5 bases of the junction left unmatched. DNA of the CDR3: TGTGCCAGCAGTTACGGGACAGGGGCCAACGAGCAGTACTTC. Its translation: CASSYGTGANEQYF.

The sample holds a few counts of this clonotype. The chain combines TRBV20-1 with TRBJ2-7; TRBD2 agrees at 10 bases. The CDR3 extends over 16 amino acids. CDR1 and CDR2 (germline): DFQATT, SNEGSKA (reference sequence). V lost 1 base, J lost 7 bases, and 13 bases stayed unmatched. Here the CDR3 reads CSARAPPSGSLGEQYF. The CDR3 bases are TGCAGTGCTAGAGCACCGCCTAGCGGGAGTCTGGGGGAGCAGTACTTC.

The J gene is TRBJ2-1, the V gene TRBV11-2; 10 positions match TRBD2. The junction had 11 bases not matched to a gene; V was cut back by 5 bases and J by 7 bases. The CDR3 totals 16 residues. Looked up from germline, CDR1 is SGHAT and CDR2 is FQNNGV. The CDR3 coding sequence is TGTGCCAGCAGCCTCTCCCTAGCGGGAGACATGAATGAGCAGTTCTTC. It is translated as CASSLSLAGDMNEQFF. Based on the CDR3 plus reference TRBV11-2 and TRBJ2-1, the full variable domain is EAGVAQSPRYKIIEKRQSVAFWCNPISGHATLYWYQQILGQGPKLLIQFQNNGVVDDSQLPKDRFSAERLKGVDSTLKIQPAKLEDSAVYLCASSLSLAGDMNEQFFGPGTRLTVL.

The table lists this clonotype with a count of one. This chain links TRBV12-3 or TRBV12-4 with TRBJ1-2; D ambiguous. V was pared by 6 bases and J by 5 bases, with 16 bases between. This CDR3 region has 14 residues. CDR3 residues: CASSRRQSLYGYTF. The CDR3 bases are TGTGCCAGCAGCAGAAGGCAGAGTCTATATGGCTACACCTTC.

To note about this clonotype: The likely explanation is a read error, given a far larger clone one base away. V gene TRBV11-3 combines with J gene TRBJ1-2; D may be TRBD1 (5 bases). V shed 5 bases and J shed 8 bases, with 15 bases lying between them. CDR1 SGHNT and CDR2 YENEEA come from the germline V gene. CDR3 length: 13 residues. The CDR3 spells CASSHSKRGGYTF. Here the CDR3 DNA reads TGTGCCAGCAGCCACTCTAAGAGGGGCGGCTACACCTTC.